Below are 17 T cell receptor beta chains sequenced from a single sample in a study of blood T cells in healthy people across ages. Together with a sample-barcoded 5' primer, a J-beta primer mix was included in a second PCR lasting roughly 6 to 12 cycles. TCRdb reprocessed the 5' RACE reads with MiXCR, giving one entry per CDR3 protein. The data show approximately 800,000 distinct CDR3 sequences, 20% to 30% seen once. In addition, the sample was reused for a study of T cells of mothers and their children.

The sample was blood. These TCRs come from a boy aged 5 to 17 in good health.

CDR3 nucleotides: TGTGCCAGCAACCTAGGCCCATCGGGTGAAAAACTGTTTTTT. Translated, it gives CASNLGPSGEKLFF. The chain is built from TRBV3-1 and TRBJ1-4, with unresolved D. This CDR3 is built from 14 residues. Trimming took 7 bases from V and 7 from J, leaving 16 bases between them. The germline CDR1 and CDR2 sequences are LGHDT and YNNKEL (reference sequence).

This clonotype was counted a few times. The chain uses TRBV7-9 and TRBJ1-2, with D possibly matching TRBD1 (5 bases). The CDR3 consists of 14 residues. V dropped 3 bases and J dropped 2 bases, with 10 bases sitting between them. From germline, CDR1 is SEHNR and CDR2 FQNEAQ (reference sequence). The CDR3 is CASSLEGHNYGYTF. The CDR3 DNA reads as TGTGCCAGCAGCTTGGAGGGGCACAACTATGGCTACACCTTC.

This clonotype showed up just a few times. The rearrangement uses TRBV18 and TRBJ2-5, with D possibly being TRBD1 (5 bases). CDR3 length: 14 residues. Trimming pared 3 bases from V and 5 bases from J, leaving 13 bases between. The germline V gene encodes CDR1 KGHSH and CDR2 LQKENI. The CDR3 protein is CASSPPGQRETQYF. The CDR3 DNA is TGTGCCAGCTCACCGCCAGGGCAGAGGGAGACCCAGTACTTC.

This clonotype was counted only a few times. The chain is built from TRBV20-1 and TRBJ2-2, with 12 nucleotides matching TRBD2. With V trimmed by 4 bases and J by 5 bases, 2 bases remained unmatched. The germline CDR1 and CDR2 sequences are DFQATT and SNEGSKA (reference sequence). The CDR3 length is 14 residues. The CDR3, as DNA: TGCAGTGCTACTCTAGCGGGAGGGACCGGGGAGCTGTTTTTT. Translation: CSATLAGGTGELFF.

The table lists this clonotype with a few counts. V and J are TRBV4-1 and TRBJ2-4; D ambiguous. Per germline, CDR1 MGHRA and CDR2 YSYEKL. V gave up 4 bases and J gave up 7 bases, with 11 bases separating them. This CDR3 is built from 13 residues. Here the CDR3 reads CASSPSRKNIQYF. CDR3 sequence (DNA): TGCGCCAGCAGCCCGAGTAGGAAGAACATTCAGTACTTC.

In its sample, this clonotype was seen a few times. Given a much more abundant clone one base away, this may be a read error. This chain uses TRBV28 with TRBJ2-5; D not certain. Germline assignment: CDR1 MDHEN and CDR2 SYDVKM. The CDR3 sequence is 10 residues long. The CDR3 DNA sequence: TGTGCCAGCAAGCAAGAGACCCGGTACTTC. Translation gives CASKQETRYF.

This clonotype was seen only a few times. The gene calls are TRBV7-3 and TRBJ2-7, with 11 positions matching TRBD2. This CDR3 is 15 amino acids long. V lost 4 bases to trimming and J lost 2 bases; unmatched junction nucleotides: 4. Germline V lookup: CDR1 SGHTA, CDR2 FQGTGA. The CDR3 DNA follows: TGTGCCAGCAGCTCCGGGACTAGCGGCGCCTACGAGCAGTACTTC. Its translation: CASSSGTSGAYEQYF.

This clonotype was observed a handful of times. CDR3 bases: TGTGCCAGCAGCTTTAGCGGGTTAGCGGGGGGCTACGAGCAGTACTTC. Encoded protein: CASSFSGLAGGYEQYF. The chain has TRBV7-9 and TRBJ2-5; 10 nucleotides line up with TRBD2. The J call is in doubt because the DNA end fits TRBJ2-7 better. CDR1 is SEHNR, CDR2 FQNEAQ, per germline (reference sequence). The length of the CDR3 is 16 residues.

The CDR3 sequence: CASSPGRGRTDTQYF. The CDR3 nucleotides are TGTGCCAGCAGCCCCGGCCGGGGCCGCACAGATACGCAGTATTTT. The rearrangement uses TRBV7-8 and TRBJ2-3, with D perhaps assigned TRBD1 or TRBD2 (5 bases each). Germline V gives CDR1 SGHVS, CDR2 FQNEAQ. Trimming removed 5 bases at V and 1 base at J, with 13 bases between. CDR3 length equals 15 residues.

This chain joins TRBV2 and TRBJ1-1; weak D call: TRBD1 (6 bases). Trimming pared 8 bases from V and 7 bases from J, leaving 8 bases between. This CDR3 has 10 residues. Germline V gives CDR1 SNHLY, CDR2 FYNNEI. In DNA, the CDR3 is TGTGCCAGCGGACAGCTTGAAGCTTTCTTT. Encoded protein: CASGQLEAFF.

The genes are TRBV7-9 and TRBJ1-1; 10 nucleotides agree with TRBD1. The V gene's germline CDR1 is SEHNR and CDR2 FQNEAQ (reference sequence). The CDR3 consists of 13 residues. V lost 11 bases and J lost 3; bases outside the gene matches: 6. CDR3 protein: CARATGGYTEAFF. The CDR3 DNA reads TGTGCCCGCGCGACAGGGGGCTACACTGAAGCTTTCTTT.

As DNA, the CDR3 is TGCAGCGTTGAACATCGCCAGTTCTCATACGAGCAGTACTTC. Translating it yields CSVEHRQFSYEQYF. The chain has TRBV29-1 and TRBJ2-7; unclear D gene. The CDR3 sequence is 14 residues long. Germline V gives CDR1 SQVTM, CDR2 ANQGSEA. The V end lost 2 bases, the J end lost 4 bases, and 15 bases lay between the germline ends.

This clonotype was counted many times. This sequence joins TRBV4-1 and TRBJ1-5; 8 positions agree with TRBD1. CDR3 size: 14 residues. The germline gives CDR1 MGHRA, CDR2 YSYEKL. V trimming: 1 base; J trimming: 4 bases; junction bases outside the gene matches: 0. CDR3 in amino acids: CASSQGQGNQPQHF. Written as DNA, the CDR3 is TGCGCCAGCAGCCAAGGACAGGGGAATCAGCCCCAGCATTTT.

The V and J genes are TRBV6-6 and TRBJ2-5; 9 bases align to TRBD1. After removal of 6 bases from V and 13 bases from J, the junction contained 6 bases not matched to a gene. Germline CDR1 reads MNHNY; CDR2 reads SVGAGI (reference sequence). This CDR3 region has 11 residues. The CDR3 DNA reads as TGTGCCAGCAGGGGGGACAGGGACCGGTACTTC. It is translated as CASRGDRDRYF.

This clonotype appeared a few times. The chain is built from TRBV29-1 and TRBJ2-7; D unclear. This CDR3 is built from 13 residues. Germline V gives CDR1 SQVTM, CDR2 ANQGSEA. Between the trimmed V and J ends, which lost 6 bases and 2 bases, there was a span of 14 bases. Here the CDR3 DNA reads TGCAGCGTCGCGCCCTTGACACCCTACGAGCAGTACTTC. It yields the protein CSVAPLTPYEQYF.

This clonotype appeared a few times. V and J are TRBV20-1 and TRBJ1-5, with D unclear. V lost 3 bases and J lost 0, with 9 bases in between. CDR1 and CDR2 from the germline V gene are DFQATT and SNEGSKA (reference sequence). The CDR3 contains 14 residues. The CDR3 loop is CSARAPYSNQPQHF. The CDR3 DNA reads as TGCAGTGCTAGGGCACCTTATAGCAATCAGCCCCAGCATTTT.

This clonotype was observed at least ten times. The chain couples TRBV2 to TRBJ2-5, with 10 bases aligning to TRBD2. Germline CDR1 is SNHLY and CDR2 is FYNNEI. This CDR3 spans 15 amino acids. The V gene end was trimmed by 6 bases and the J gene end by 4 bases; junction bases not matched to a gene: 8. CDR3 region: CASSLVAGGGETQYF. The CDR3 coding sequence is TGTGCCAGCAGCCTAGTAGCGGGGGGCGGAGAGACCCAGTACTTC.